Sequencing of this T cell receptor beta chain was carried out in a study of T-cell reconstitution after alpha-beta-depleted transplantation in children. Study conclusions and caveats: Hyperexpanded clones declined; after one year, newly produced T cells mostly supplied diversity. Two months or so post-transplant, alpha-beta T cells reportedly derived from several hundred expanded graft clones. Some patients showed high day-60 TCRbeta diversity, which derived from surviving recipient T cells and thymic progenitors.

Researchers prepared the TCRbeta library using unique molecular identifiers, the study reports. MiXCR, run by TCRdb on the PCR reads, gives a single entry per CDR3 protein. The sample lists a few hundred thousand distinct CDR3 sequences, around 27% seen once, with about 35% in the top ten. Germline CDR1 reads SGHRS; CDR2 reads YFSETQ. The CDR3 totals 14 residues. V dropped 0 bases and J dropped 5 bases, with 9 bases sitting between them. In regard to this clonotype: What it recognizes is unknown.

The sample consisted of PBMCs, taken before TCRalphabeta/CD19-depleted stem cell transplant. The rearrangement links TRBV5-1 to TRBJ1-5; D is uncertain. The receptor was isolated from a boy less than two years old with Wiskott-Aldrich syndrome, due to receive a stem cell transplant. For the CDR3, the DNA is TGCGCCAGCAGCTTGGAGGGCCAGGATCAGCCCCAGCATTTT. Protein: CASSLEGQDQPQHF.